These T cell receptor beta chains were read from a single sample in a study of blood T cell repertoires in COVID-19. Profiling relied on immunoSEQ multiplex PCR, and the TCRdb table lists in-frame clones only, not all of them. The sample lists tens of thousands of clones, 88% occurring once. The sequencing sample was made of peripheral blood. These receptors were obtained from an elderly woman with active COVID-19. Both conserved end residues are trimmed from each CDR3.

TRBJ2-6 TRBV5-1 ASSLSGANVLT
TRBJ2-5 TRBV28 ASRVLIPRTQGETQY
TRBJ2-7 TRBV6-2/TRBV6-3 ASSYGLREQY
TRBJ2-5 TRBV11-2 ASSRVITSGQETQY
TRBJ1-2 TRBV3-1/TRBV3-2 ASSLRTGQDGYT
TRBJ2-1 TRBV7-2 ASSLVAASGERGEQF
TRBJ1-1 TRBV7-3 ASSPPGTANTEAF
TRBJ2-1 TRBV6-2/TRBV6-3 ASNPNVADEQF
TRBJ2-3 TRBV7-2 ASSSSSVADTQY
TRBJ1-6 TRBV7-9 ASSPPGDSLH
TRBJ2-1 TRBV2 AGGAGIMSNEQF
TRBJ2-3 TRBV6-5 ASGEGGSRTDTQY
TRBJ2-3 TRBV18 ASSPLSSGLTDTQY
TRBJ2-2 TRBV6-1 ASSEAFSGRARELF
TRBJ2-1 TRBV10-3 AVKAALSYNEQF
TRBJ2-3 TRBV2 ASTGGHTDTQY
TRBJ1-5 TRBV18 ASSLAGTGSNQPQH
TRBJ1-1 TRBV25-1 ASSRGVRDTEAF
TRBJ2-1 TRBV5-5 ASSARDYNEQF
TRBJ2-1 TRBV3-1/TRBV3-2 ASSQARAGEQF
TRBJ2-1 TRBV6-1 ASSASLAGVRGTEQF
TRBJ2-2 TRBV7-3 ASSLIGGRTGELF
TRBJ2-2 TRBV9 ASSQAGTNTGELF
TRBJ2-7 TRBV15 ATSTLYGGSRYEQY
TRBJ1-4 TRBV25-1 ASSEPTGGEKLF
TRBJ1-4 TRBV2 ASSNFATGLNEKLF
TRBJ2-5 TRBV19 ASSFQGARETQY
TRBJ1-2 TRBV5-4 ASSLNARNYRGYT
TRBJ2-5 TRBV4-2 ASSQGHFVVLAGSGETQY
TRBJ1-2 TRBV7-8 ASSFAQGLHGYT
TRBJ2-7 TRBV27 ASSRLVLRREQY